These T cell receptor beta chains were read from a single sample in a study of T cell responses to AZD1222 COVID-19 vaccine. Assay used: immunoSEQ multiplex PCR; TCRdb lists only in-frame clones, some missing. The sample records roughly 200,000 clones, around 90% being singletons. This material consisted of peripheral blood, taken on day 0 of AZD1222 vaccination. These receptors originate from an adult in good health. CDR3s include the opening cysteine and the closing phenylalanine or tryptophan. The order of the fields is V gene, clone size, D gene, CDR3 length, J gene, CDR3 DNA, CDR3 protein. A D gene is named only where the DNA matches it firmly. Clone size is shown for a subset of rows, as once, few, many or a class of expanded clone.

v_call: TRBV15; clone_size: NA; d_call: NA; cdr3_length: 14; j_call: TRBJ2-3; cdr3_nt: TGTGCCACCAGCAGGGGGGCCTTGTCAGATACGCAGTATTTT; cdr3_aa: CATSRGALSDTQYF
v_call: TRBV7-9; clone_size: few; d_call: NA; cdr3_length: 14; j_call: TRBJ2-6; cdr3_nt: TGTGCCAGCAGCGGGGGCTCTGGGGCCAACGTCCTGACTTTC; cdr3_aa: CASSGGSGANVLTF
v_call: TRBV6-5; clone_size: NA; d_call: NA; cdr3_length: 15; j_call: TRBJ1-3; cdr3_nt: TGTGCCAGCAGGCAATCCCAGACTCATGGAAACACCATATATTTT; cdr3_aa: CASRQSQTHGNTIYF
v_call: TRBV3-1/TRBV3-2; clone_size: NA; d_call: NA; cdr3_length: 16; j_call: TRBJ1-6; cdr3_nt: TGTGCCAGCAGCCACTCCCGGGGCAAACACAATTCACCCCTCCACTTT; cdr3_aa: CASSHSRGKHNSPLHF
v_call: TRBV7-3; clone_size: NA; d_call: TRBD1; cdr3_length: 18; j_call: TRBJ2-2; cdr3_nt: TGTGCCAGCAGTACCTTGGGACAGGGGGCTGCGAACACCGGGGAGCTGTTTTTT; cdr3_aa: CASSTLGQGAANTGELFF
v_call: TRBV5-1; clone_size: NA; d_call: NA; cdr3_length: 15; j_call: TRBJ1-4; cdr3_nt: TGCGCCAGCAGCAGAACAACGACGACTAATGAAAAACTGTTTTTT; cdr3_aa: CASSRTTTTNEKLFF
v_call: TRBV5-4; clone_size: NA; d_call: NA; cdr3_length: 13; j_call: TRBJ2-7; cdr3_nt: TGTGCCAGCAGCGGGCAGCGCTCCTACGAGCAGTACTTC; cdr3_aa: CASSGQRSYEQYF
v_call: TRBV9; clone_size: few; d_call: NA; cdr3_length: 17; j_call: TRBJ2-1; cdr3_nt: TGTGCCAGCAGCACCAGGGGCTTTGGAAGCTCCTACAATGAGCAGTTCTTC; cdr3_aa: CASSTRGFGSSYNEQFF
v_call: TRBV11-2; clone_size: NA; d_call: NA; cdr3_length: 13; j_call: TRBJ2-1; cdr3_nt: TGTGCCAGCAGCTTAGGGGATTACAATGAGCAGTTCTTC; cdr3_aa: CASSLGDYNEQFF
v_call: TRBV3-1/TRBV3-2; clone_size: NA; d_call: NA; cdr3_length: 16; j_call: TRBJ2-4; cdr3_nt: TGTGCCAGCAGCCAGACCCTCAGGGACTGGGGAAACATTCAGTACTTC; cdr3_aa: CASSQTLRDWGNIQYF
v_call: TRBV30; clone_size: NA; d_call: NA; cdr3_length: 15; j_call: TRBJ1-2; cdr3_nt: TGTGCCTGGAGGGAAACAGATTCACCTAACTATGGCTACACCTTC; cdr3_aa: CAWRETDSPNYGYTF